This record concerns one T cell receptor (beta chain) sequence. V was pared by 7 bases and J by 9 bases, with 10 bases of the junction left unmatched. The CDR3 sequence is 15 residues long. Germline V gene lookup returns CDR1 WSHSY and CDR2 SAAADI. Donors were healthy HIV-negative adults without recent acute infections or vaccinations. A split of CD4+ cells into CD45RA+ naive and CD45RA-negative memory subsets was performed. This sample is part of a study of shared clonotypes between healthy human individuals. The method was immunoSEQ multiplex PCR; TCRdb's version includes in-frame clones alone and lacks a portion of them. Of under 1,100,000 clones in the sample, 70% to 80% are singletons; the top ten hold roughly 0.57%.

Sequenced material: memory CD4+ T cells from PBMCs. Subset in this sample: CD45RA-negative fraction. The source of this sequence is a young man in good health. Some clones in this sample may be carry-over from other donors' samples. This sequence joins TRBV10-2 and TRBJ2-1, with 12 bases that match TRBD2. CDR3 sequence (DNA): TGCGCCAGCACCCTACTAGCGGGGGGTTCTGGTGAGCAGTTCTTC. Translated: CASTLLAGGSGEQFF.